This TCR beta chain originates from a study of blood T cell repertoires in COVID-19. The CDR3 covers 15 residues. V shed 6 bases and J 3 bases; nucleotides not matched to a gene: 7. Germline values: CDR1 SGHTA, CDR2 FQGNSA. Using immunoSEQ multiplex PCR, the repertoire was profiled, and TCRdb retains in-frame clones only, with some absent. The sample includes some 170,000 clones, over 75% of them seen just once. Clinical history as reported by participants underpinned cohort assignment. This clonotype was sampled from a human donor with acute COVID-19. The donor label of this sample is uncertain. Material: PBMCs or T cells enriched from blood (not recorded which). The rearrangement uses TRBV7-2 and TRBJ2-1; 8 bases are shared with TRBD1. CDR3 in amino acids: CASRRLTGGYNEQFF. Here the CDR3 DNA reads TGTGCCAGCAGGCGACTCACAGGGGGCTACAATGAGCAGTTCTTC.